These 24 T cell receptor beta chains were all obtained from the same sample, sequenced in a study of beta chain features in type 1 diabetes. Reverse transcription of all isolated RNA meant that expressed TCRB transcripts were sequenced. Only in-frame clones appear in the TCRdb table, and some are missing; sequencing was by immunoSEQ multiplex PCR. The sample carries hundreds of thousands of clones, around 12% recorded once. Material for sequencing was naive CD4+ T cells from blood. The receptors derive from a man aged 18 to 30 in good health.

The chain joins TRBV9 to TRBJ2-3, with 9 bases that match TRBD2. CDR1 and CDR2 from the germline V gene are SGDLS and YYNGEE. After removal of 0 bases from V and 3 bases from J, the junction contained 5 bases not matched to a gene. The CDR3 contains 16 residues. The CDR3 nucleotides read TGTGCCAGCAGCGTAGTTGCGGGGGGGATGACAGATACGCAGTATTTT. This gives the protein CASSVVAGGMTDTQYF.

The J gene is TRBJ1-2, the V gene TRBV5-6; unclear D gene. Trimming took off 4 bases at V and 7 bases at J, with 8 bases between the two ends. Germline CDR1 and CDR2: SGHDT and YYEEEE. This CDR3 has 11 amino acids. The chain's CDR3 is CASSAVAGYTF. CDR3 nucleotide sequence: TGTGCCAGCAGCGCCGTGGCTGGCTACACCTTC.

This chain uses TRBV30 with TRBJ1-5, with TRBD1 identical over 10 bases. There are 19 residues in the CDR3. V was pared by 2 bases and J by 2 bases, with 15 bases of the junction left unmatched. The germline V gene has CDR1 GTSNPN and CDR2 SVGIG (reference sequence). CDR3: CAWSRSLLRDRGGNQPQHF. DNA for the CDR3: TGTGCCTGGAGTCGTTCCCTCCTCCGGGACAGGGGAGGCAATCAGCCCCAGCATTTT.

This clone was observed a handful of times. The rearrangement joins TRBV6-5 to TRBJ1-2; TRBD1 matches at 10 bases. The CDR3 spans 16 residues. The trim removed 0 bases at V and 5 bases at J, leaving 6 bases unmatched. Germline V gene data show CDR1 as MNHEY and CDR2 as SVGAGI. In DNA, the CDR3 is TGTGCCAGCAGTTACTCGAACCGGGACAGGGGATATGGCTACACCTTC. It encodes CASSYSNRDRGYGYTF.

The chain employs TRBV5-1 and TRBJ1-3; tentative D call: TRBD1 (6 bases). In germline, CDR1 is SGHRS, CDR2 YFSETQ. Trimming stripped 5 bases from V and 2 bases from J, with 14 bases between. The CDR3 extends over 15 amino acids. The CDR3: CASSLQGLPGNTIYF. For the CDR3, the DNA is TGCGCCAGCAGTTTACAGGGTTTACCTGGAAACACCATATATTTT.

This clone was counted a few times. This chain links TRBV7-2 with TRBJ2-1, with TRBD1 matching 7 bases. This CDR3 contains 15 residues. V lost 0 bases, J lost 2 bases, and 1 base stayed unmatched. Germline CDR1 is SGHTA and CDR2 is FQGNSA. This chain's CDR3 is CASSLAGTAYNEQFF. The CDR3 coding sequence is TGTGCCAGCAGCTTAGCCGGGACAGCCTACAATGAGCAGTTCTTC.

This clone came up a few times. The chain has TRBV30 and TRBJ2-3; 10 positions agree with TRBD2. CDR1 is GTSNPN and CDR2 is SVGIG in the germline V gene (reference sequence). The CDR3 covers 15 residues. V lost 3 bases to trimming and J lost 7 bases; unmatched junction nucleotides: 10. CDR3 residues: CAWRPPAGGPYTQYF. In DNA, the CDR3 is TGTGCCTGGAGACCCCCAGCGGGAGGGCCGTATACGCAGTATTTT.

This clone has only a few counts. CDR3 sequence (DNA): TGTGCCAGCACGGGAACAGATACGCAGTATTTT. Translating it yields CASTGTDTQYF. The chain is built from TRBV6-6 and TRBJ2-3, with a possible D match to TRBD2 (5 bases). Germline-derived CDR1 and CDR2 are MNHNY and SVGAGI (reference sequence). The V end lost 7 bases, the J end lost 3 bases, and 5 bases lay between the germline ends. The CDR3 contains 11 residues.

The rearrangement links TRBV28 to TRBJ2-6; TRBD1 is a possible D gene (6 bases). There are 15 residues in the CDR3. Germline CDR1 and CDR2: MDHEN and SYDVKM. V dropped 5 bases and J dropped 4 bases, with 12 bases sitting between them. This CDR3 reads CASSNTGSGANVLTF. CDR3 nucleotide sequence: TGTGCCAGCAGTAACACAGGGTCCGGGGCCAACGTCCTGACTTTC. Full variable domain (remainder filled in from reference TRBV28 and TRBJ2-6): DVKVTQSSRYLVKRTGEKVFLECVQDMDHENMFWYRQDPGLGLRLIYFSYDVKMKEKGDIPEGYSVSREKKERFSLILESASTNQTSMYLCASSNTGSGANVLTFGAGSRLTVL.

Only a few counts were recorded for this clone. The rearrangement joins TRBV5-1 to TRBJ1-5, with D unresolved. The CDR3 length is 15 residues. Germline CDR1 is SGHRS and CDR2 is YFSETQ. The ends were cut back, 0 bases at V and 0 bases at J, with 7 bases in the middle. CDR3 DNA: TGCGCCAGCAGCTTGGTGGGAGATAGCAATCAGCCCCAGCATTTT. This sequence encodes CASSLVGDSNQPQHF.

This sequence joins TRBV11-1 and TRBJ2-7, with D tentatively TRBD2 (6 bases). Trimming stripped 7 bases from V and 2 bases from J, with 21 bases between. The germline V gene has CDR1 SGHAT and CDR2 FQDESV (reference sequence). The CDR3 contains 16 residues. The CDR3 nucleotides read TGTGCCAGCACCCGAAGCCGGGGGATAGCAACCTACGAGCAGTACTTC. Translation: CASTRSRGIATYEQYF.

The V gene is TRBV5-1, the J gene TRBJ2-5; 8 positions agree with TRBD1. The CDR3 runs 14 residues. With 9 bases clipped from V and 0 bases from J, the junction kept 7 bases outside the gene matches. CDR1 is SGHRS, CDR2 YFSETQ, per germline. The DNA of the CDR3 is TGCGCCACCGCCATGGGACAGGACCAAGAGACCCAGTACTTC. This translates into CATAMGQDQETQYF.

The chain recombines TRBV12-5 with TRBJ2-1, with D unclear. The CDR3 runs to 13 residues. V was shortened by 1 base and J by 6 bases, with 7 bases between the two germline ends. Germline V CDR1 and CDR2: LGHNT, FRNRAP. This CDR3 is CASGLAQLNEQFF. The CDR3 DNA reads TGTGCTAGTGGTTTGGCACAGCTCAATGAGCAGTTCTTC.

V usage is TRBV18 and J usage is TRBJ1-1, with 8 bases lining up with TRBD1. The CDR3 consists of 14 residues. The junction had 5 bases not matched to a gene; V was cut back by 8 bases and J by 0 bases. Germline CDR1 and CDR2: KGHSH and LQKENI. The CDR3 DNA reads TGTGCCAGCACGACAGGGGTGATGAACACTGAAGCTTTCTTT. This sequence encodes CASTTGVMNTEAFF. Together with reference TRBV18 and TRBJ1-1, the CDR3 gives the full variable domain: NAGVMQNPRHLVRRRGQEARLRCSPMKGHSHVYWYRQLPEEGLKFMVYLQKENIIDESGMPKERFSAEFPKEGPSILRIQQVVRGDSAAYFCASTTGVMNTEAFFGQGTRLTVV.

The chain carries TRBV7-7 and TRBJ2-1; 7 bases map to TRBD2. The CDR3 is made up of 13 amino acids. J lost 10 bases, V lost 5 bases, and 8 bases had no gene match. Looked up from germline, CDR1 is SSHAT and CDR2 is FNYEAQ (reference sequence). The CDR3 DNA reads TGTGCCAGCAGCCTTACCCGGGGAGGGGAGCAGTTCTTC. Protein product: CASSLTRGGEQFF. The full variable domain, completed using reference TRBV7-7 and TRBJ2-1, is GAGVSQSPRYKVTKRGQDVTLRCDPISSHATLYWYQQALGQGPEFLTYFNYEAQPDKSGLPSDRFSAERPEGSISTLTIQRTEQRDSAMYRCASSLTRGGEQFFGPGTRLTVL.

The V call is TRBV9, the J call TRBJ2-7, with 9 bases matching TRBD2. Germline V gene lookup returns CDR1 SGDLS and CDR2 YYNGEE. Trimming removed 2 bases from V and 6 bases from J; junction bases left unmatched: 3. The CDR3 runs 13 residues. CDR3 protein: CASSVGREGEQYF. The CDR3 region has the DNA TGTGCCAGCAGCGTTGGGCGGGAGGGCGAGCAGTACTTC.

This chain uses TRBV30 with TRBJ2-7; TRBD2 is a possible D gene (6 bases). CDR1 and CDR2 (germline): GTSNPN, SVGIG (reference sequence). This CDR3 has 11 residues. The CDR3 sequence is CAGGGSYEQYF. Here the CDR3 DNA reads TGTGCGGGAGGCGGGTCCTACGAGCAGTACTTC.

This sequence joins TRBV19 and TRBJ1-5; 10 nucleotides line up with TRBD1. Germline V gives CDR1 LNHDA, CDR2 SQIVND (reference sequence). J lost 4 bases, V lost 6 bases, and 6 bases had no gene match. This CDR3 is built from 15 residues. In nucleotides, the CDR3 is TGTGCCAGTAGCCCGGGACAGGGGTGGAATCAGCCCCAGCATTTT. It specifies CASSPGQGWNQPQHF.

The genes are TRBV4-2 and TRBJ1-3, with a possible D match to TRBD1 (5 bases). The CDR3 covers 15 residues. V lost 0 bases and J lost 1, with 7 bases in between. Germline-derived CDR1 and CDR2 are LGHNA and YNFKEQ. The CDR3 reads CASSQDRESGNTIYF. The CDR3, as DNA: TGTGCCAGCAGCCAAGACAGGGAATCTGGAAACACCATATATTTT.

The chain joins TRBV5-1 to TRBJ1-4, with D perhaps TRBD1 (5 bases). This CDR3 comprises 14 residues. V was trimmed by 0 bases and J by 10 bases, leaving 13 bases between them. The germline V gene encodes CDR1 SGHRS and CDR2 YFSETQ. The CDR3 nucleotides are TGCGCCAGCAGCTTGGAGGGGTCTTCGGCAAAACTGTTTTTT. It encodes CASSLEGSSAKLFF.

This clone turned up a few times. V and J are TRBV7-9 and TRBJ2-7; 7 bases map to TRBD1. The CDR3 has 15 residues. V was clipped by 2 bases and J by 5 bases; unmatched bases: 9. Looked up from germline, CDR1 is SEHNR and CDR2 is FQNEAQ (reference sequence). The CDR3 reads CASSLRSTGVNEQYF. In DNA form, the CDR3 reads TGTGCCAGCAGCTTAAGGTCCACAGGGGTCAACGAGCAGTACTTC.

The V and J genes are TRBV5-6 and TRBJ2-1, with TRBD1 matching over 12 bases. The V segment lost 4 bases and the J segment 7 bases; nucleotides outside the gene matches: 12. CDR1 SGHDT and CDR2 YYEEEE come from the germline V gene. The CDR3 sequence is 17 residues long. The CDR3 coding sequence is TGTGCCAGCAGCCCTGGGACAGGGGGCCCTCAGGGAAATGAGCAGTTCTTC. This encodes CASSPGTGGPQGNEQFF.

In DNA, the CDR3 is TGTGCCAGCAGTCTATCTTGGACAGGGGAGCATGGTGAGACCCAGTACTTC. This encodes CASSLSWTGEHGETQYF. V usage is TRBV28 and J usage is TRBJ2-5; 9 nucleotides match TRBD1. CDR1 MDHEN and CDR2 SYDVKM come from the germline V gene. This CDR3 comprises 17 residues. With V trimmed by 5 bases and J by 5 bases, 15 bases remained unmatched.

The genes are TRBV5-5 and TRBJ1-5; 9 bases are shared with TRBD1. Per germline, CDR1 SGHKS and CDR2 YYEKEE (reference sequence). Trimming removed 6 bases from V and 7 bases from J; junction bases left unmatched: 8. The CDR3 is 14 residues long. This CDR3 reads CASTGTGREQPQHF. DNA of the CDR3: TGTGCCAGCACCGGGACAGGGCGGGAGCAGCCCCAGCATTTT.